This TCR beta chain was captured by sequencing in a study of long-term antiretroviral therapy in people with HIV. Study observations and caveats: Unavailable data included ART adherence, viral resistance and therapy changes (switches in treatment). Before ART, certain clones expanded, and these dominated the repertoire at all time points. Post-ART diversity increased but stayed below transplant donor controls.

No fewer than two post-ART and no fewer than one pre-ART PBMC samples existed for each donor. Points on this clone: Its matching antigen is unknown.

The assay used was immunoSEQ (version v3.0), run at survey level. The protocol was immunoSEQ multiplex PCR, while the TCRdb copy is restricted to in-frame clones and leaves out a portion. The sample holds around 30,000 clones, 85% seen once. Germline CDR1 MNHNS, CDR2 SASEGT. The CDR3 extends over 15 amino acids. Trimming took 7 bases from V and 2 from J, leaving 18 bases between them. J is TRBJ2-7 and V is TRBV6-1; TRBD1 might be the D (6 bases). The sample was unsorted PBMCs, taken 2.3 years after starting antiretroviral therapy. The receptor was derived from a middle-aged man with HIV. CDR3 coding DNA: TGTGCCAGCACGCCGACAGGATCCTATACCTACGAGCAGTACTTC. Translated, it gives CASTPTGSYTYEQYF.